This paragraph covers one TCR beta chain sequence. No antigen is known for it. Germline CDR1 SGHKS, CDR2 YYEKEE (reference sequence). The CDR3 runs 15 residues. Two nested PCRs, around 16 and 10 cycles, amplified TCRalpha and TCRbeta cDNA. TCRdb re-called the 5' RACE reads, yielding one record per CDR3 amino acid sequence without DNA. The sample totals around 190,000 distinct CDR3 sequences. Whole blood, unsorted for T cells, was the source of total RNA. These data are taken from a study of monozygotic twins with inflammatory bowel disease. Study-wide results and caveats: IBD patients showed reduced TCRbeta diversity (inverse Simpson) versus healthy co-twins.

This TCR came from a human donor with ulcerative colitis or Crohn's disease, or a healthy co-twin of an affected twin (not recorded which). Sequenced: blood. This chain links TRBV5-5 with TRBJ2-3; TCRdb's D call of TRBD1 is untestable without DNA. Here the CDR3 reads CASSLLDSSCDTQYF.